The 3 T cell receptor beta chains below come from one sample, sequenced in a study of graft-versus-host responses after intestinal transplantation. Responders (about 200,000, CFSE-labeled) were co-plated with about 200,000 irradiated, violet-dye-labeled stimulators. Profiling relied on immunoSEQ multiplex PCR, and the TCRdb table lists in-frame clones only, not all of them. Here the sample spans 20,000 to 25,000 clones, about 45% being singletons. The source material was alloreactive CD8+ T cells from a mixed lymphocyte reaction culture, sampled before transplantation. Stated subset: CFSE-low proliferating T cells sorted from roughly six-day pre-transplant mixed lymphocyte reaction (GvH or HvG direction). Receptors were obtained from a human patient who was an organ donor for intestinal transplantation.

The J gene is TRBJ2-3, the V gene TRBV15; D unresolved. The CDR3 has 11 residues. V was shortened by 5 bases and J by 7 bases, with 7 bases between the two germline ends. Germline V CDR1 and CDR2: LNHNV, YYDKDF (reference sequence). CDR3 protein: CATSGRNTQYF. CDR3 nucleotide sequence: TGTGCCACCAGCGGGCGCAATACGCAGTATTTT.

The chain recombines TRBV6-5 with TRBJ2-2; D ambiguous. Germline V CDR1 and CDR2: MNHEY, SVGAGI. This CDR3 region has 14 residues. V was cut by 6 bases and J by 2 bases, with 10 bases left in between. The CDR3 DNA reads TGTGCCAGCAGCTTTGCGAGTAACACCGGGGAGCTGTTTTTT. Its translation is CASSFASNTGELFF.

Comment on this clone: A much bigger clone sits one base away, suggesting this may be a read error. This rearrangement joins TRBV19 to TRBJ2-5; 9 bases line up with TRBD2. The DNA end is a closer match to TRBJ2-7, so the J assignment may be wrong. The germline gives CDR1 LNHDA, CDR2 SQIVND (reference sequence). CDR3 length equals 13 residues. Here the CDR3 reads CASGSGSSYEQYF. In DNA, the CDR3 is TGTGCCAGTGGTAGCGGGAGCTCCTACGAGCAGTACTTC.